These 26 T cell receptor beta chains were all obtained from the same sample, sequenced in a study of blood T cells in healthy people across ages. Primers used in a second PCR of roughly 7 to 12 cycles were a sample-barcoded 5' primer and a J-beta primer mix. One entry per CDR3 protein, called by TCRdb with MiXCR from the 5' RACE reads. The sample includes around 800,000 distinct CDR3 sequences, roughly 50% seen only once; the top ten take approximately 40%. The sequencing sample was made of blood. Source of these receptors: a man older than 75 in good health.

V is TRBV20-1 and J is TRBJ2-7; 9 bases fit TRBD1. Looked up from germline, CDR1 is DFQATT and CDR2 is SNEGSKA (reference sequence). V was clipped by 1 base and J by 5 bases; unmatched bases: 6. The CDR3 covers 14 residues. CDR3 bases: TGCAGTGCTAGAGTAGGGACAGGGCTCGACGAGCAGTACTTC. Protein: CSARVGTGLDEQYF.

The chain employs TRBV29-1 and TRBJ1-1, with 8 nucleotides matching TRBD1. The CDR3 totals 10 residues. The V segment lost 7 bases and the J segment 10 bases; nucleotides outside the gene matches: 5. The V gene's germline CDR1 is SQVTM and CDR2 ANQGSEA. The CDR3, as DNA: TGCAGCGGCGGACAGGGAGGAGCTTTCTTT. Translated: CSGGQGGAFF. Full variable domain (rest looked up from reference TRBV29-1 and TRBJ1-1): SAVISQKPSRDICQRGTSLTIQCQVDSQVTMMFWYRQQPGQSLTLIATANQGSEATYESGFVIDKFPISRPNLTFSTLTVSNMSPEDSSIYLCSGGQGGAFFGQGTRLTVV.

In the case of this clonotype: This may be a read error: a much more frequent sequence differs by one nucleotide. This chain connects TRBV6-2 or TRBV6-3 to TRBJ2-1; D unclear. This CDR3 has 13 residues. Germline values: CDR1 MNHEY, CDR2 SVGEGT. CDR3 in amino acids: CASSEVFPNERFF. CDR3 DNA: TGTGCCAGCAGTGAGGTATTTCCTAATGAGCGGTTCTTC.

The chain has TRBV19 and TRBJ2-5, with D unresolved. This CDR3 has 16 residues. Trimming stripped 1 base from V and 2 bases from J, with 14 bases between. Per the germline V gene, CDR1 is LNHDA and CDR2 is SQIVND (reference sequence). Here the CDR3 DNA reads TGTGCCAGTAGTATAGTGGGTACGGGCCGACAAGAGACCCAGTACTTC. Translating it yields CASSIVGTGRQETQYF.

The V call is TRBV21-1, the J call TRBJ2-7; TRBD2, the table's D call, was not compared with the DNA. TRBV21-1 is annotated as a pseudogene. The length of the CDR3 is 15 residues. The CDR3 nucleotides are TGTGCCAGCAGCTCCCTCCAGGGAGGGTTTTACGAGCAGTACTTC. Amino acids: CASSSLQGGFYEQYF.

The V and J genes are TRBV28 and TRBJ2-7, with 11 nucleotides matching TRBD2. Germline V CDR1 and CDR2: MDHEN, SYDVKM. V shed 4 bases and J 9 bases; nucleotides not matched to a gene: 14. This CDR3 region has 16 residues. The CDR3 loop is CASSSQGPSGRCSQYF. The CDR3 DNA reads TGTGCCAGCAGTTCACAGGGCCCTAGCGGGAGGTGTTCGCAGTACTTC.

The chain recombines TRBV27 with TRBJ1-6, with a weak D call TRBD1 (5 bases). Germline V gene lookup returns CDR1 MNHEY and CDR2 SMNVEV (reference sequence). The germline V and J ends were trimmed by 1 base and 13 bases, with 14 bases remaining between them. The length of the CDR3 is 14 residues. The CDR3 DNA reads as TGTGCCAGCAGTTTATGGGAGGGGTCTGATCCCCTCCACTTT. Translation gives CASSLWEGSDPLHF.

This clonotype was detected a few times. V usage is TRBV20-1 and J usage is TRBJ2-3; D call uncertain. The ends were cut back, 6 bases at V and 8 bases at J, with 12 bases in the middle. CDR1 and CDR2 from the germline V gene are DFQATT and SNEGSKA (reference sequence). The CDR3 extends over 11 amino acids. CDR3 amino acids: CSAHQIVTQYF. The CDR3 DNA is TGCAGTGCCCACCAGATTGTTACGCAGTATTTT.

This clonotype was observed a few times. The chain has TRBV9 and TRBJ2-7, with D perhaps assigned TRBD1 or TRBD2 (5 bases each). The germline V gene has CDR1 SGDLS and CDR2 YYNGEE. This CDR3 has 15 residues. V was pared by 3 bases and J by 5 bases, with 18 bases between. The CDR3 DNA sequence: TGTGCCAGCAGCGCGAACCCGGGACCCCCAGACGAGCAGTACTTC. Encoded protein: CASSANPGPPDEQYF.

There are many counts of this clonotype. CDR3 loop: CASSDPGPREQYF. The DNA for the CDR3 is TGTGCCAGCAGCGATCCGGGACCGCGAGAGCAGTACTTC. The chain employs TRBV6-2 or TRBV6-3 and TRBJ2-7; D may match TRBD1 or TRBD2 (5 bases each). The CDR3 runs 13 residues. Germline CDR1 reads MNHEY; CDR2 reads SVGEGT. V was shortened by 6 bases and J by 7 bases, with 16 bases between the two germline ends.

This clonotype appeared a few times. This chain joins TRBV11-3 and TRBJ2-1; no clear D. The V gene's germline CDR1 is SGHNT and CDR2 YENEEA. This CDR3 region has 12 residues. V lost 4 bases and J lost 5, with 6 bases in between. The CDR3 DNA reads as TGTGCCAGCAGCTCTGAGGACAATGAGCAGTTCTTC. Its protein product is CASSSEDNEQFF.

The J gene is TRBJ2-5, the V gene TRBV7-8; D gene ambiguous. Trimming cost V 5 bases and J 5 bases, with 15 bases left between them. Germline V gene lookup returns CDR1 SGHVS and CDR2 FQNEAQ. The CDR3 sequence is 14 residues long. The CDR3, as DNA: TGTGCCAGCAGCGCGGAGTCCAACTCGGAGACCCAGTACTTC. Its translation: CASSAESNSETQYF.

The chain is built from TRBV6-1 and TRBJ1-2; TRBD1 is a possible D gene (5 bases). The V gene's germline CDR1 is MNHNS and CDR2 SASEGT. The CDR3 is 15 amino acids. The V end lost 5 bases, the J end lost 4 bases, and 17 bases lay between the germline ends. CDR3 bases: TGTGCCAGCAGTACTATGGCAGGGCTCGGCTATGGCTACACCTTC. Its protein product is CASSTMAGLGYGYTF.

The chain couples TRBV27 to TRBJ1-1; a possible D gene is TRBD1 (5 bases). The germline gives CDR1 MNHEY, CDR2 SMNVEV (reference sequence). The V gene lost 1 base and the J gene lost 7 bases, with 7 bases spanning the gap. The CDR3 contains 12 residues. The CDR3, as DNA: TGTGCCAGCAGTTTATTGGGACGTGAAGCTTTCTTT. Protein product: CASSLLGREAFF.

The chain combines TRBV20-1 with TRBJ1-2; D is perhaps TRBD1 (6 bases). V lost 3 bases and J 8 bases, leaving 19 bases between the germline ends. The CDR3 runs to 14 residues. The germline CDR1 and CDR2 sequences are DFQATT and SNEGSKA (reference sequence). This CDR3 is CSASPIQGLDGYTF. Written as DNA, the CDR3 is TGCAGTGCTAGCCCCATACAGGGTCTGGACGGCTACACCTTC.

The chain links TRBV3-1 to TRBJ2-7, with 7 bases aligning to TRBD2. This CDR3 has 16 residues. Germline values: CDR1 LGHDT, CDR2 YNNKEL (reference sequence). Unmatched junction bases numbered 8, after V lost 1 base and J lost 2 bases. CDR3 in amino acids: CASSQVGGLGAYEQYF. The CDR3 nucleotides are TGTGCCAGCAGCCAAGTAGGAGGACTAGGGGCCTACGAGCAGTACTTC.

The chain joins TRBV9 to TRBJ2-1; 12 nucleotides line up with TRBD1. This CDR3 has 17 residues. Germline V gene lookup returns CDR1 SGDLS and CDR2 YYNGEE. The V segment lost 1 base and the J segment 7 bases; nucleotides outside the gene matches: 9. Written as DNA, the CDR3 is TGTGCCAGCAGCGTAAGTGGGGGGACAGGGGGCTATAATGAGCAGTTCTTC. Its translation is CASSVSGGTGGYNEQFF.

The chain uses TRBV20-1 and TRBJ2-7; TRBD2 matches 9 bases. V lost 5 bases and J lost 7; bases outside the gene matches: 15. Germline lookup yields CDR1 DFQATT and CDR2 SNEGSKA (reference sequence). The CDR3 has 15 amino acids. The CDR3 nucleotides are TGCAGTGCTGCGGGGCGGCTAGCGGGAATCAATGAGCAGTACTTC. It is translated as CSAAGRLAGINEQYF.

This clonotype occurred a few times. The gene calls are TRBV20-1 and TRBJ2-7; 8 bases are shared with TRBD2. Germline assignment: CDR1 DFQATT and CDR2 SNEGSKA (reference sequence). Losses at the gene ends were 5 bases for V and 2 bases for J; bases not matched to a gene: 8. The CDR3 runs to 14 residues. CDR3 residues: CSAASSGRTYEQYF. The DNA of the CDR3 is TGCAGTGCTGCCTCTAGCGGGCGCACCTACGAGCAGTACTTC.

This clonotype has a handful of counts. V usage is TRBV10-3 and J usage is TRBJ1-2; 12 nucleotides line up with TRBD1. Trimming at V came to 6 bases and at J to 5 bases, leaving 4 bases not matched to a gene. The CDR3 is 14 amino acids. Germline CDR1 ENHRY, CDR2 SYGVKD. The CDR3 nucleotides are TGTGCCATCAGGCCGGGACAGGGGGCTTATGGCTACACCTTC. Translation gives CAIRPGQGAYGYTF.

This clonotype has just one count. The chain carries TRBV10-3 and TRBJ2-5; D is uncertain. V lost 3 bases, J lost 1 base, and 9 bases lay in between. This CDR3 spans 14 amino acids. The germline V gene encodes CDR1 ENHRY and CDR2 SYGVKD. In DNA form, the CDR3 reads TGTGCCATCAGTGATAGAGTCCCCCAAGAGACCCAGTACTTC. Residues: CAISDRVPQETQYF.

The genes are TRBV4-1 and TRBJ2-7; 9 bases line up with TRBD1. Germline values: CDR1 MGHRA, CDR2 YSYEKL. This CDR3 contains 16 residues. Trimming took 3 bases from V and 10 from J; bases not matched to a gene: 16. The CDR3 sequence: CASSQPGTGTARAQYF. As DNA, the CDR3 is TGCGCCAGCAGCCAGCCCGGGACAGGGACTGCCCGGGCCCAGTACTTC.

The chain combines TRBV7-3 with TRBJ2-1; 9 nucleotides match TRBD2. The CDR3 is 16 residues long. Germline CDR1 is SGHTA and CDR2 is FQGTGA. The V gene end was trimmed by 3 bases and the J gene end by 4 bases; junction bases not matched to a gene: 7. CDR3 amino acids: CASSFTGTSLYNEQFF. DNA of the CDR3: TGTGCCAGCAGCTTTACCGGGACTAGCCTATACAATGAGCAGTTCTTC.

The chain carries TRBV20-1 and TRBJ2-4; TRBD2 is a possible D gene (6 bases). Germline loops: CDR1 DFQATT, CDR2 SNEGSKA (reference sequence). The CDR3 contains 16 residues. V lost 2 bases, J lost 1 base, and 15 bases lay in between. The CDR3 loop is CSARHPGAEAKNIQYF. The CDR3 DNA is TGCAGTGCTAGACACCCGGGAGCTGAGGCCAAAAACATTCAGTACTTC.

This clonotype was counted only a few times. This rearrangement joins TRBV5-1 to TRBJ2-2; 11 bases fit TRBD1. With V trimmed by 2 bases and J by 3 bases, 9 bases remained unmatched. CDR3 length: 18 residues. Germline CDR1 SGHRS, CDR2 YFSETQ. In DNA, the CDR3 is TGCGCCAGCAGCTTAAGGACAGGGGGCGATTTGTACACCGGGGAGCTGTTTTTT. Its translation: CASSLRTGGDLYTGELFF.

As regards this clonotype: One junction end disagrees with the germline gene, perhaps due to a read error. V gene TRBV4-2 combines with J gene TRBJ2-5, with 7 bases lining up with TRBD2. The CDR3 contains 15 residues. Germline assignment: CDR1 LGHNA and CDR2 YNFKEQ. This chain's CDR3 is CASSQDRAGEETRYF. The CDR3 coding sequence is TGTGCCAGCAGCCAAGATCGGGCGGGAGAAGAGACCCGGTACTTC.